The clone carrying this T cell receptor (beta chain) was counted a few times. V lost 4 bases to trimming and J lost 6 bases, with 13 bases between them. This CDR3 spans 14 amino acids. The germline CDR1 and CDR2 sequences are MNHEY and SVGEGT. TCRdb redid the calling of the RT-PCR reads with MiXCR, one entry per CDR3 protein. The table shows fewer than 800,000 distinct CDR3 sequences, with 14% occurring only once. This receptor was obtained from a female donor in good health, serving as a healthy control. The sequenced sample consisted of memory CD4+ T cells from blood. The chain joins TRBV6-2 or TRBV6-3 to TRBJ2-1; tentatively, D is TRBD1 (6 bases). Here the CDR3 DNA reads TGTGCCAGCAGTTCCTGGACAGAGATCAATGAGCAGTTCTTC. Translating gives CASSSWTEINEQFF.